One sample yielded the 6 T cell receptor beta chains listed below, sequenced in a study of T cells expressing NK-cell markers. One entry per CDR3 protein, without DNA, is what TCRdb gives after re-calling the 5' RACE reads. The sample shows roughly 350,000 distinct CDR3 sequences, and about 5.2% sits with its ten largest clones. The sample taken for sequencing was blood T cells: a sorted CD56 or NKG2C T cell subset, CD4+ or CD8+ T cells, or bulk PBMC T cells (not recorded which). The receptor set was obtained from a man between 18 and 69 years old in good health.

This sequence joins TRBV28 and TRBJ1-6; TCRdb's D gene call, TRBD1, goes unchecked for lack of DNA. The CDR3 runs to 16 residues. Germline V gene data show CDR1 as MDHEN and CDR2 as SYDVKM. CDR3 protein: CASRPTGYSYNSPLHF.

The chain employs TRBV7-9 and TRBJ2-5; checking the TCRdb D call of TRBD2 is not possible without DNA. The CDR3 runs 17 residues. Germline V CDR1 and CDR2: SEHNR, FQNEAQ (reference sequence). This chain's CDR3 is CASSHGASGRPQETQYF.

The CDR3 sequence: CSASGTYGYTF. This rearrangement joins TRBV29-1 to TRBJ1-2. Germline values: CDR1 SQVTM, CDR2 ANQGSEA. This CDR3 is 11 amino acids long.

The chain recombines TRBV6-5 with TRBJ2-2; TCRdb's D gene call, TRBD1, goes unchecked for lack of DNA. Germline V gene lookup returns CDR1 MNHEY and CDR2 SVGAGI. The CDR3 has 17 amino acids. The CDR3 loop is CASSYTGTGGYTGELFF.

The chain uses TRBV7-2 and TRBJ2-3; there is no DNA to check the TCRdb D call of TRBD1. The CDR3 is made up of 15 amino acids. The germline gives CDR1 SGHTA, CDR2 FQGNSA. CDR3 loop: CASSLKWGDTDTQYF.

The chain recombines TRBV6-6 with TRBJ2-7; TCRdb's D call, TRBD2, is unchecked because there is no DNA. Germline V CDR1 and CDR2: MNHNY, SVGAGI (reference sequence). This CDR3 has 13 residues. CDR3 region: CASSGTGLYEQYF.